This paragraph reports one TCR beta chain. Libraries were prepared by immunoSEQ multiplex PCR; TCRdb keeps only in-frame clonotypes and omits some of them. This table has around 140,000 clones, roughly 86% appearing once. This specimen comes from a study of blood T cell repertoires in COVID-19. Deletions cut 7 bases from V and 1 base from J, with 14 bases between. The CDR3 is 14 amino acids. From germline, CDR1 is LNHDA and CDR2 SQIVND (reference sequence). The TCR sequence derives from a woman aged 60-75 years with acute or convalescent COVID-19. Sequenced: peripheral blood. This chain uses TRBV19 with TRBJ2-7; the D gene is possibly TRBD2 (5 bases). The CDR3 sequence: CASKGTAVSYEQYF. The CDR3 coding sequence is TGTGCCAGTAAGGGAACAGCGGTTTCCTACGAGCAGTACTTC.